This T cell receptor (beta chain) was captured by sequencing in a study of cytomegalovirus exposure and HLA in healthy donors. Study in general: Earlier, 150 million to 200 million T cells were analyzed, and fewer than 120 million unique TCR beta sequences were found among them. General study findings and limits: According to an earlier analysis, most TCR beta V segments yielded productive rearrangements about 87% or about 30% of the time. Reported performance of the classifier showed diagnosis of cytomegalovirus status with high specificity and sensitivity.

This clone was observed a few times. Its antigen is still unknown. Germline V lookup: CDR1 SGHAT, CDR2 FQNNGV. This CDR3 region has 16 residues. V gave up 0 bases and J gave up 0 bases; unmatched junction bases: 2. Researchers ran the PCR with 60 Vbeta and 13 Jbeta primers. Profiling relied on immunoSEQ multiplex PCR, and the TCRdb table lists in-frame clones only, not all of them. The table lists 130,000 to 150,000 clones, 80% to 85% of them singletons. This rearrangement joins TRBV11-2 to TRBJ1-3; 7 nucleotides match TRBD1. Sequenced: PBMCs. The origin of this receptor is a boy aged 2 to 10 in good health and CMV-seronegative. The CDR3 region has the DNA TGTGCCAGCAGCTTAGACACAGGGGTCTCTGGAAACACCATATATTTT. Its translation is CASSLDTGVSGNTIYF.